The 27 T cell receptor beta chains below come from one sample, sequenced in a study of T cells in Graves' hyperthyroidism and ophthalmopathy. Template material for amplifying TCR beta CDR3 regions consisted of RNA transcripts. With the HTBI primer set, the TCR CDR3 went through a first round of RT-PCR. TCRdb fed the multiplex PCR reads into MiXCR, producing one record per CDR3 protein. The table shows roughly 530,000 distinct CDR3 sequences, with 17% occurring only once. Specimen: blood. The origin of the receptors is a young woman with Graves' ophthalmopathy.

This clonotype was counted many times. The V and J genes are TRBV28 and TRBJ1-1, with 7 bases lining up with TRBD1. Unmatched junction bases numbered 5, after V lost 2 bases and J lost 5 bases. CDR1 MDHEN and CDR2 SYDVKM come from the germline V gene. This CDR3 is built from 14 residues. In DNA form, the CDR3 reads TGTGCCAGCAGTTTAAGGGGGCGCTGGACTGAAGCTTTCTTT. This translates into CASSLRGRWTEAFF.

This clonotype was recorded many times. The genes are TRBV2 and TRBJ1-1, with D unresolved. Germline V lookup: CDR1 SNHLY, CDR2 FYNNEI. V lost 7 bases and J 8 bases, leaving 20 bases between the germline ends. CDR3 length: 14 amino acids. CDR3 amino acids: CASIYNMGKGEAFF. In DNA form, the CDR3 reads TGTGCCAGCATCTATAATATGGGTAAGGGAGAAGCTTTCTTT.

The chain uses TRBV19 and TRBJ1-5; TRBD1 might be the D (6 bases). The CDR3 length is 14 residues. The V end was cut by 3 bases, the J end by 6 bases, with 12 bases between. CDR1 and CDR2 from the germline V gene are LNHDA and SQIVND (reference sequence). CDR3 residues: CASSMGGAAQPQHF. The CDR3 DNA reads TGTGCCAGTAGTATGGGGGGGGCGGCTCAGCCCCAGCATTTT.

This clonotype was counted at least ten times. The chain joins TRBV3-1 to TRBJ1-5, with TRBD1 matching 12 bases. Germline assignment: CDR1 LGHDT and CDR2 YNNKEL (reference sequence). V lost 1 base, J lost 0 bases, and 4 bases stayed unmatched. This CDR3 comprises 18 residues. The CDR3 loop is CASSQVGTGGYSNQPQHF. Written as DNA, the CDR3 is TGTGCCAGCAGCCAAGTGGGGACAGGGGGCTATAGCAATCAGCCCCAGCATTTT.

This clonotype showed up many times. The CDR3 is CASSLSTVSNYGYTF. As DNA, the CDR3 is TGTGCCAGCAGTTTATCGACCGTGAGCAACTATGGCTACACCTTC. The chain employs TRBV27 and TRBJ1-2; D remains unclear. Trimming left V 0 bases short and J 2 bases short, with 10 bases between. The CDR3 contains 15 residues. Germline V gene data show CDR1 as MNHEY and CDR2 as SMNVEV (reference sequence).

A few counts support this clonotype. The chain employs TRBV28 and TRBJ2-4, with 7 bases lining up with TRBD1. V dropped 2 bases and J dropped 0; count of bases not matched to a gene: 7. This CDR3 spans 17 amino acids. Germline CDR1 and CDR2: MDHEN and SYDVKM. CDR3 DNA: TGTGCCAGCAGTTTAACGGGACAGACTTTAGCCAAAAACATTCAGTACTTC. Translated, it gives CASSLTGQTLAKNIQYF.

The sample holds many counts of this clonotype. The chain combines TRBV6-1 with TRBJ1-2, with 7 positions matching TRBD1. V dropped 6 bases and J dropped 4; count of bases not matched to a gene: 8. From germline, CDR1 is MNHNS and CDR2 SASEGT. The CDR3 sequence is 14 residues long. The CDR3 nucleotides read TGTGCCAGCAGGCGACCGGGACAGCCCTATGGCTACACCTTC. Translating gives CASRRPGQPYGYTF.

The J gene is TRBJ2-1, the V gene TRBV10-2, with D perhaps matching TRBD2 (6 bases). The germline gives CDR1 WSHSY, CDR2 SAAADI. The CDR3 is made up of 16 amino acids. The germline V and J ends were trimmed by 0 bases and 8 bases, with 17 bases remaining between them. In DNA, the CDR3 is TGCGCCAGCAGTGAGTCGATGGCGGGGAGTAGCGATGAGCAGTTCTTC. This encodes CASSESMAGSSDEQFF.

This clonotype was detected only a few times. This chain links TRBV6-1 with TRBJ1-5; D is possibly TRBD1 (6 bases). With 6 bases removed from V and 0 bases from J, the gap between germline ends came to 12 bases. Per germline, CDR1 MNHNS and CDR2 SASEGT. The CDR3 extends over 15 amino acids. CDR3 nucleotides: TGTGCCAGCAGAAACAGGGTGGATAGCAATCAGCCCCAGCATTTT. Amino acid sequence: CASRNRVDSNQPQHF.

Ten or more counts support this clonotype. The CDR3 here is CASSYSGVMNTEAFF. CDR3 bases: TGTGCCAGCAGTTACTCCGGGGTCATGAACACTGAAGCTTTCTTT. The rearrangement joins TRBV6-5 to TRBJ1-1, with no clear D. The CDR3 has 15 residues. The germline V gene has CDR1 MNHEY and CDR2 SVGAGI. The V and J ends lost 0 bases and 0 bases respectively, with 8 bases between them.

V and J are TRBV19 and TRBJ2-2; no firm D call. Looked up from germline, CDR1 is LNHDA and CDR2 is SQIVND (reference sequence). The CDR3 covers 12 residues. Trimming left V 2 bases short and J 6 bases short, with 4 bases between. CDR3 nucleotides: TGTGCCAGTAGTATAAGGGCCGGGGAGCTGTTTTTT. This gives the protein CASSIRAGELFF.

This clonotype was detected only a few times. The rearrangement uses TRBV30 and TRBJ1-1, with D unclear. V was trimmed by 1 base and J by 1 base, leaving 13 bases between them. The CDR3 runs to 15 residues. Germline V CDR1 and CDR2: GTSNPN, SVGIG (reference sequence). The CDR3 here is CAWSAPQRWNTEAFF. Here the CDR3 DNA reads TGTGCCTGGAGTGCCCCACAGCGATGGAACACTGAAGCTTTCTTT.

The chain uses TRBV5-4 and TRBJ1-1, with a tentative D call TRBD1 (5 bases). The V end was cut by 0 bases, the J end by 1 base, with 10 bases between. There are 15 residues in the CDR3. Germline loops: CDR1 SGHNT, CDR2 YYREEE (reference sequence). This CDR3 is CASSLAIGGNTEAFF. Written as DNA, the CDR3 is TGTGCCAGCAGCTTGGCAATCGGGGGGAACACTGAAGCTTTCTTT.

This clonotype has ten or more counts. This sequence joins TRBV11-1 and TRBJ2-1, with D maybe TRBD1 (6 bases). V was cut by 5 bases and J by 9 bases, with 17 bases left in between. Looked up from germline, CDR1 is SGHAT and CDR2 is FQDESV (reference sequence). The CDR3 totals 14 residues. In DNA form, the CDR3 reads TGTGCCAGCAGCACCTTGAACAGGGTAGGTGAGCAGTTCTTC. Protein product: CASSTLNRVGEQFF. Filled out from reference TRBV11-1 and TRBJ2-1, the complete variable domain reads EAEVAQSPRYKITEKSQAVAFWCDPISGHATLYWYRQILGQGPELLVQFQDESVVDDSQLPKDRFSAERLKGVDSTLKIQPAELGDSAMYLCASSTLNRVGEQFFGPGTRLTVL.

This clonotype was seen at least ten times. The chain recombines TRBV5-5 with TRBJ2-1, with 9 bases lining up with TRBD1. The CDR3 extends over 16 amino acids. Germline CDR1 SGHKS, CDR2 YYEKEE (reference sequence). V dropped 4 bases and J dropped 4; count of bases not matched to a gene: 9. CDR3 bases: TGTGCCAGCAGCCATTCCGGGACAGGGCATTACAATGAGCAGTTCTTC. Its translation is CASSHSGTGHYNEQFF.

This clonotype was recorded at least ten times. J is TRBJ2-3 and V is TRBV6-1; D is ambiguous. The CDR3 sequence is 15 residues long. V shed 1 base and J shed 0 bases, with 8 bases lying between them. Germline V gene lookup returns CDR1 MNHNS and CDR2 SASEGT. The CDR3 region has the DNA TGTGCCAGCAGTGAAGTTCTACATAGCACAGATACGCAGTATTTT. It codes for CASSEVLHSTDTQYF.

The rearrangement uses TRBV5-1 and TRBJ2-1; D is ambiguous. Looked up from germline, CDR1 is SGHRS and CDR2 is YFSETQ. Trimming removed 5 bases at V and 6 bases at J, with 15 bases between. The CDR3 is made up of 14 amino acids. DNA for the CDR3: TGCGCCAGCAGGGCAAACGGGTGGGGCAATGAGCAGTTCTTC. Translated: CASRANGWGNEQFF.

Notes on this clonotype: Since the CDR3 does not end with the conserved phenylalanine or tryptophan, this likely comes from a read error. The chain is built from TRBV30 and TRBJ1-5; D ambiguous. CDR1 is GTSNPN, CDR2 SVGIG, per germline (reference sequence). The V end was cut by 2 bases, the J end by 0 bases, with 11 bases between. This CDR3 comprises 15 residues. The DNA of the CDR3 is TGTGCCTGGAGTCGGTCGTTCTATAGCAATCAGCCCCAGCATCTT. Residues: CAWSRSFYSNQPQHL.

This clonotype has a handful of counts. The V gene is TRBV28, the J gene TRBJ2-5; D possibly corresponds to TRBD2 (6 bases). V lost 2 bases and J 1 base, leaving 17 bases between the germline ends. In germline, CDR1 is MDHEN, CDR2 SYDVKM. The CDR3 extends over 17 amino acids. The CDR3 sequence: CASSLGELRGAQETQYF. The CDR3 DNA is TGTGCCAGCAGTTTAGGCGAGTTGCGGGGCGCCCAAGAGACCCAGTACTTC.

This clonotype appeared many times. The chain combines TRBV5-4 with TRBJ2-2, with TRBD1 matching over 7 bases. This CDR3 region has 16 residues. CDR1 and CDR2 from the germline V gene are SGHNT and YYREEE (reference sequence). V gave up 4 bases and J gave up 2 bases; unmatched junction bases: 8. This CDR3 reads CASSPRQGANTGELFF. The DNA for the CDR3 is TGTGCCAGCAGCCCGCGACAGGGCGCCAACACCGGGGAGCTGTTTTTT.

The chain combines TRBV5-1 with TRBJ2-5, with a weak D call TRBD2 (6 bases). CDR1 is SGHRS, CDR2 YFSETQ, per germline. This CDR3 region has 13 residues. V lost 5 bases, J lost 3 bases, and 11 bases lay in between. CDR3 nucleotides: TGCGCCAGCAGGAGGGGAGGAGAAGAGACCCAGTACTTC. This codes for CASRRGGEETQYF.

Concerning this clonotype itself: It is likely a read error, because the conserved phenylalanine at the end of the CDR3 is missing. The rearrangement links TRBV20-1 to TRBJ2-6; 7 bases map to TRBD2. The CDR3 contains 13 residues. V was pared by 7 bases and J by 2 bases, with 2 bases of the junction left unmatched. From germline, CDR1 is DFQATT and CDR2 SNEGSKA (reference sequence). CDR3 protein: CSGAGAGANVLTL. DNA of the CDR3: TGCAGTGGCGCGGGAGCTGGGGCCAACGTCCTGACTCTC.

This clonotype was seen a handful of times. The J gene is TRBJ1-6, the V gene TRBV6-1, with D perhaps matching TRBD1 (5 bases). CDR3 length: 16 residues. Germline V gene data show CDR1 as MNHNS and CDR2 as SASEGT. Trimming stripped 4 bases from V and 4 bases from J, with 14 bases between. The CDR3 DNA reads as TGTGCCAGCAGTGCCACGGTCGGGGGGTATAATTCACCCCTCCACTTT. Translation gives CASSATVGGYNSPLHF.

This clonotype showed up many times. The chain employs TRBV30 and TRBJ1-2, with unresolved D. Germline loops: CDR1 GTSNPN, CDR2 SVGIG (reference sequence). Trimming removed 0 bases at V and 7 bases at J, with 12 bases between. CDR3 size: 13 residues. The CDR3 loop reads CAWSVRSGSGYTF. The CDR3, as DNA: TGTGCCTGGAGTGTACGGTCCGGGAGTGGCTACACCTTC.

The table lists this clonotype with many counts. A junction end diverges from the germline sequence, so it may reflect a read error. J is TRBJ1-3 and V is TRBV5-1; D unresolved. The length of the CDR3 is 14 residues. The germline V gene has CDR1 SGHRS and CDR2 YFSETQ. CDR3 in amino acids: CASSLGGSGNTIYF. The CDR3 DNA follows: TGTGCCAGCAGCCTAGGAGGGAGTGGAAACACCATATATTTT.

This clonotype was picked up a small number of times. The rearrangement joins TRBV7-2 to TRBJ2-2; possible D gene TRBD1, 6 bases. The CDR3 runs to 14 residues. With 5 bases removed from V and 5 bases from J, the gap between germline ends came to 12 bases. Germline V CDR1 and CDR2: SGHTA, FQGNSA. This CDR3 is CASSPYRDTGELFF. The CDR3 nucleotides read TGTGCCAGCAGCCCATACAGGGATACCGGGGAGCTGTTTTTT.

This clonotype came up many times. This chain connects TRBV7-9 to TRBJ2-7; either TRBD1 or TRBD2 may supply D (5 bases each). The germline CDR1 and CDR2 sequences are SEHNR and FQNEAQ (reference sequence). The ends were cut back, 1 base at V and 0 bases at J, with 10 bases in the middle. The CDR3 extends over 15 amino acids. CDR3 loop: CASSLGGVFSYEQYF. The CDR3 DNA sequence: TGTGCCAGCAGCTTAGGAGGGGTCTTCTCCTACGAGCAGTACTTC.